Presented here are 27 T cell receptor beta chains from one specimen sequenced in a study of CD8+ T cells in alopecia areata. Following extraction, RNA underwent reverse transcription to cDNA, which served as the sequencing template. Assay: immunoSEQ multiplex PCR; the TCRdb copy retains only in-frame clones and omits some. The repertoire has roughly 30,000 clones, more than 55% of them found once; the top ten carry 15% to 20%. The sample comprised NKG2D-high CD8+ T cells sorted from blood. The receptors shown here come from a human donor with alopecia areata.

The chain combines TRBV10-1 with TRBJ2-1, with TRBD2 identical over 9 bases. The V gene's germline CDR1 is WNHNN and CDR2 SYGVQD (reference sequence). V lost 3 bases and J lost 0; bases outside the gene matches: 15. CDR3 length: 20 amino acids. The CDR3 region is CASSESSGRPDASSYNEQFF. In DNA form, the CDR3 reads TGCGCCAGCAGTGAATCAAGCGGGAGGCCCGATGCGAGCTCCTACAATGAGCAGTTCTTC.

The chain uses TRBV29-1 and TRBJ2-1, with 7 bases that match TRBD1. V lost 0 bases and J lost 4; bases outside the gene matches: 9. The CDR3 runs to 16 residues. CDR1 and CDR2 (germline): SQVTM, ANQGSEA. CDR3: CSVEEDGQDFYNEQFF. The CDR3 coding sequence is TGCAGCGTTGAAGAAGACGGACAGGACTTTTACAATGAGCAGTTCTTC.

V gene TRBV10-3 combines with J gene TRBJ2-2; 11 nucleotides agree with TRBD2. The germline gives CDR1 ENHRY, CDR2 SYGVKD. This CDR3 is 15 amino acids long. With 11 bases clipped from V and 2 bases from J, the junction kept 7 bases outside the gene matches. The CDR3 nucleotides are TGTGCCGCCGGGACTAGCGGTGCTAACACCGGGGAGCTGTTTTTT. Translating gives CAAGTSGANTGELFF.

The chain recombines TRBV28 with TRBJ2-7; D call uncertain. Trimming cost V 1 base and J 5 bases, with 15 bases left between them. CDR3 size: 15 residues. Germline loops: CDR1 MDHEN, CDR2 SYDVKM. CDR3 nucleotides: TGTGCCAGCAGTTTATTAGGACCGGCTCTCCACGAGCAGTACTTC. Amino acid sequence: CASSLLGPALHEQYF.

This rearrangement joins TRBV28 to TRBJ2-7; D is perhaps TRBD1 or TRBD2 (5 bases each). Germline CDR1 reads MDHEN; CDR2 reads SYDVKM. Deletions cut 2 bases from V and 4 bases from J, with 9 bases between. The CDR3 covers 13 residues. CDR3: CASSLEGWYEQYF. The CDR3 region has the DNA TGTGCCAGCAGTTTAGAGGGGTGGTACGAGCAGTACTTC.

The V call is TRBV30, the J call TRBJ2-7, with 13 bases aligning to TRBD2. The V gene's germline CDR1 is GTSNPN and CDR2 SVGIG (reference sequence). Trimming cost V 1 base and J 6 bases; bases outside gene matches: 6. CDR3 size: 15 residues. The DNA of the CDR3 is TGTGCCTGGAGTGGAGGCGGACTAGCGGGGGTCGAGCAGTACTTC. It specifies CAWSGGGLAGVEQYF.

The chain uses TRBV7-9 and TRBJ1-2, with D perhaps matching TRBD1 (5 bases). In germline, CDR1 is SEHNR, CDR2 FQNEAQ (reference sequence). The CDR3 covers 16 residues. Trimming stripped 5 bases from V and 0 bases from J, with 16 bases between. CDR3 sequence: CASSPPTDQANYGYTF. The CDR3 DNA follows: TGTGCCAGCAGCCCACCGACAGACCAAGCTAACTATGGCTACACCTTC.

This chain joins TRBV28 and TRBJ1-2, with 8 bases lining up with TRBD1. V trimming: 3 bases; J trimming: 2 bases; junction bases outside the gene matches: 8. Germline V gene sequence: CDR1 MDHEN, CDR2 SYDVKM. This CDR3 comprises 16 residues. CDR3 sequence (DNA): TGTGCCAGCAGTTTCGCGGGACAGGTCTTAAACTATGGCTACACCTTC. Amino acid sequence: CASSFAGQVLNYGYTF.

This clone occurred a few times. The genes are TRBV5-1 and TRBJ2-1; D uncertain. The CDR3 spans 13 residues. Germline assignment: CDR1 SGHRS and CDR2 YFSETQ. V dropped 5 bases and J dropped 1 base, with 7 bases sitting between them. The CDR3 DNA follows: TGCGCCAGCAGTTCAAGGTCCTACAATGAGCAGTTCTTC. Protein: CASSSRSYNEQFF. Using reference TRBV5-1 and TRBJ2-1 for the parts outside the CDR3, the full variable domain is KAGVTQTPRYLIKTRGQQVTLSCSPISGHRSVSWYQQTPGQGLQFLFEYFSETQRNKGNFPGRFSGRQFSNSRSEMNVSTLELGDSALYLCASSSRSYNEQFFGPGTRLTVL.

This clone was seen more than once but under ten times. The same CDR3 also results from other DNA sequences found in this sample. V usage is TRBV5-1 and J usage is TRBJ2-7, with no clear D. The CDR3 contains 12 residues. Trimming took off 0 bases at V and 4 bases at J, with 5 bases between the two ends. CDR1 SGHRS and CDR2 YFSETQ come from the germline V gene. CDR3 sequence (DNA): TGCGCCAGCAGCTTGGTGGGGTACGAGCAGTACTTC. Its protein is CASSLVGYEQYF.

The chain couples TRBV27 to TRBJ2-5, with D unresolved. The V end lost 4 bases, the J end lost 1 base, and 1 base lay between the germline ends. CDR3 length: 11 amino acids. CDR1 is MNHEY and CDR2 is SMNVEV in the germline V gene (reference sequence). DNA for the CDR3: TGTGCCAGCAGTTCCCAAGAGACCCAGTACTTC. Amino acids: CASSSQETQYF.

This clone was observed a single time. The chain links TRBV28 to TRBJ2-7; D is unresolved. Germline CDR1 and CDR2: MDHEN and SYDVKM. V was shortened by 5 bases and J by 5 bases, with 13 bases between the two germline ends. CDR3 length: 13 amino acids. CDR3 loop: CASSPHSRDEQYF. CDR3 nucleotides: TGTGCCAGCAGTCCCCATTCAAGGGACGAGCAGTACTTC.

This clone was counted between two and nine times. The chain carries TRBV19 and TRBJ1-5; possible D gene TRBD1, 5 bases. V was clipped by 9 bases and J by 5 bases, with 20 bases between them. Germline lookup yields CDR1 LNHDA and CDR2 SQIVND (reference sequence). The CDR3 is 15 residues long. The CDR3 sequence: CARNENDSTDQPQHF. Here the CDR3 DNA reads TGTGCCAGGAACGAGAATGACAGTACCGATCAGCCCCAGCATTTT.

This chain uses TRBV15 with TRBJ2-5, with 7 bases fitting TRBD1. CDR3 length equals 14 residues. The germline gives CDR1 LNHNV, CDR2 YYDKDF (reference sequence). J gave up 4 bases and V 3 bases, and 5 bases lay outside the gene matches. Here the CDR3 reads CATSSTGDLETQYF. The CDR3 region has the DNA TGTGCCACCAGCAGCACAGGGGACCTAGAGACCCAGTACTTC.

This chain links TRBV7-9 with TRBJ1-1; D is unclear. The CDR3 extends over 10 amino acids. Trimming pared 2 bases from V and 5 bases from J, leaving 0 bases between. CDR1 is SEHNR, CDR2 FQNEAQ, per germline (reference sequence). CDR3 nucleotide sequence: TGTGCCAGCAGCTTAACTGAAGCTTTCTTT. Its translation: CASSLTEAFF.

This clone was detected only a few times. The rearrangement links TRBV21-1 to TRBJ2-1; the table's D call, TRBD2, has no DNA check behind it. TRBV21-1 corresponds to a pseudogene. The CDR3 consists of 16 residues. This chain's CDR3 is CASSADERSGYNEQFF. The CDR3 DNA is TGTGCCAGCAGCGCAGATGAAAGGAGCGGGTACAATGAGCAGTTCTTC.

The chain recombines TRBV6-5 with TRBJ2-5; 11 nucleotides agree with TRBD2. The CDR3 contains 15 residues. J gave up 3 bases and V 5 bases, and 5 bases lay outside the gene matches. Germline V gives CDR1 MNHEY, CDR2 SVGAGI. The CDR3 coding sequence is TGTGCCAGCAGTGTTAGCGGGGGGGCCGAAGAGACCCAGTACTTC. This encodes CASSVSGGAEETQYF.

This clone was detected only a few times. The rearrangement links TRBV29-1 to TRBJ2-1; TRBD2 agrees at 9 bases. The CDR3 sequence is 14 residues long. The V and J ends lost 4 bases and 10 bases, in that order; junction bases with no gene match: 11. Germline CDR1 and CDR2: SQVTM and ANQGSEA. The CDR3 bases are TGCAGCGTTGTTTTAGCGGGAGTTCACATCGAGCAGTTCTTC. Protein sequence: CSVVLAGVHIEQFF.

The genes are TRBV28 and TRBJ2-1; 14 bases agree with TRBD2. V lost 6 bases, J lost 8 bases, and 6 bases stayed unmatched. This CDR3 contains 15 residues. The germline gives CDR1 MDHEN, CDR2 SYDVKM. The CDR3 spells CASSLGLAGADEQFF. CDR3 coding DNA: TGTGCCAGCAGCCTGGGACTAGCGGGAGCGGATGAGCAGTTCTTC.

There are a few counts of this clone. This rearrangement joins TRBV28 to TRBJ2-1, with D possibly matching TRBD2 (5 bases). This CDR3 spans 15 amino acids. V was clipped by 5 bases and J by 9 bases, with 20 bases between them. Looked up from germline, CDR1 is MDHEN and CDR2 is SYDVKM. The CDR3: CASSPGEGGWGEQFF. The DNA for the CDR3 is TGTGCCAGCAGTCCCGGAGAGGGCGGCTGGGGTGAGCAGTTCTTC.

This clone was observed a few times. The chain couples TRBV11-2 to TRBJ1-1; no firm D call. The CDR3 is 13 amino acids. V was clipped by 1 base and J by 3 bases, with 6 bases between them. Germline-derived CDR1 and CDR2 are SGHAT and FQNNGV. Here the CDR3 reads CASSLVTYTEAFF. In DNA form, the CDR3 reads TGTGCCAGCAGCTTAGTCACTTACACTGAAGCTTTCTTT.

This sequence joins TRBV7-9 and TRBJ1-5, with D tentatively TRBD1 (6 bases). CDR1 and CDR2 from the germline V gene are SEHNR and FQNEAQ (reference sequence). Trimming shortened V by 10 bases and J by 0 bases, and 19 bases separated the two germline ends. This CDR3 spans 16 amino acids. CDR3 region: CATMIEGDLSNQPQHF. The CDR3 DNA reads as TGTGCCACCATGATAGAGGGGGACCTTAGCAATCAGCCCCAGCATTTT.

The chain combines TRBV29-1 with TRBJ1-1; 7 positions match TRBD1. The CDR3 has 13 residues. With 5 bases clipped from V and 1 base from J, the junction kept 4 bases outside the gene matches. The V gene's germline CDR1 is SQVTM and CDR2 ANQGSEA. This chain's CDR3 is CSVLTGENTEAFF. In DNA form, the CDR3 reads TGCAGCGTTCTTACAGGGGAGAACACTGAAGCTTTCTTT.

The V and J genes are TRBV7-2 and TRBJ2-4; tentatively, D is TRBD1 or TRBD2 (6 bases each). This CDR3 region has 13 residues. Per germline, CDR1 SGHTA and CDR2 FQGNSA. V lost 5 bases, J lost 5 bases, and 10 bases lay in between. CDR3 coding DNA: TGTGCCAGCAGCGCGGGACACCAAAACATTCAGTACTTC. It encodes CASSAGHQNIQYF.

The chain has TRBV29-1 and TRBJ1-2; TRBD1 might be the D (6 bases). The CDR3 spans 20 residues. Germline lookup yields CDR1 SQVTM and CDR2 ANQGSEA. Trimming took 0 bases from V and 0 from J, leaving 26 bases between them. In nucleotides, the CDR3 is TGCAGCGTTGAAGATTTGGTCCCCGGGGCAGGGGCCAGATCTAACTATGGCTACACCTTC. Translated: CSVEDLVPGAGARSNYGYTF.

This clone was counted once. The CDR3 sequence is CASSLVGGNEQFF. The CDR3 bases are TGTGCCAGCAGCTTGGTTGGGGGTAATGAGCAGTTCTTC. The chain recombines TRBV5-6 with TRBJ2-1, with D perhaps assigned TRBD1 or TRBD2 (5 bases each). V gave up 0 bases and J gave up 7 bases, with 8 bases separating them. CDR1 SGHDT and CDR2 YYEEEE come from the germline V gene. The CDR3 contains 13 residues.

The chain employs TRBV2 and TRBJ1-1; D is unresolved. CDR3 length equals 16 residues. Germline V gives CDR1 SNHLY, CDR2 FYNNEI. Trimming shortened V by 0 bases and J by 10 bases, and 21 bases separated the two germline ends. The CDR3: CASSEAFVLALPRAFF. DNA of the CDR3: TGTGCCAGCAGTGAAGCTTTTGTTTTGGCTCTTCCTCGAGCTTTCTTT.